These 23 T cell receptor beta chains came from one sample sequenced in a study of CD8 T cells in Susac syndrome (dated by TCRdb to between 2018 and 2021). The method was the immunoSEQ multiplex PCR assay. RNA was extracted using the RNeasy kit, and roughly 0.5 to 1 microgram was reverse transcribed with random hexamers. TCRdb passed the public sequencing reads through fastp at Q25 and MiXCR, retaining productive beta sequences. Rows merge per CDR3 protein into single entries with the most common DNA and genes. The sample yields 100,000 to 150,000 distinct CDR3 sequences; around 94% were counted once. Of the sample, over 0.07% is held by the ten largest clones. The sample taken for sequencing was CD4+ T cells from PBMCs. These receptors all stem from a human donor in good health.

The rearrangement uses TRBV2 and TRBJ1-5, with D hard to call. Trimming took 7 bases from V and 3 from J, leaving 7 bases between them. This CDR3 comprises 12 residues. Per the germline V gene, CDR1 is SNHLY and CDR2 is FYNNEI. The CDR3 DNA reads as TGTGCCAGCAAAGGTCTCAATCAGCCCCAGCATTTT. Protein product: CASKGLNQPQHF.

The CDR3 protein is CASSLRREGYGELFF. CDR3 sequence (DNA): TGTGCCAGCAGCTTAAGACGGGAGGGCTACGGGGAGCTGTTTTTT. The rearrangement links TRBV7-2 to TRBJ2-2, with 8 bases matching TRBD2. The CDR3 spans 15 residues. The V segment lost 2 bases and the J segment 7 bases; nucleotides outside the gene matches: 6. From germline, CDR1 is SGHTA and CDR2 FQGNSA.

V usage is TRBV7-2 and J usage is TRBJ1-2, with no clear D. The CDR3 loop spans 13 amino acids. The germline V gene encodes CDR1 SGHTA and CDR2 FQGNSA. Trimming removed 2 bases at V and 6 bases at J, with 10 bases between. CDR3: CASSLTRDDGYTF. CDR3 sequence (DNA): TGTGCCAGCAGCTTAACGAGGGATGATGGCTACACCTTC.

V and J are TRBV5-1 and TRBJ2-7, with D possibly TRBD2 on 6 matching bases. This CDR3 has 13 amino acids. V shed 0 bases and J shed 7 bases, with 11 bases lying between them. Germline V gives CDR1 SGHRS, CDR2 YFSETQ. The CDR3: CASSLAGRSEQYF. The CDR3 region has the DNA TGCGCCAGCAGCTTGGCCGGGAGATCGGAGCAGTACTTC.

This chain connects TRBV23-1 to TRBJ2-1; 7 nucleotides match TRBD2. TRBV23-1 is annotated as an ORF whose role is uncertain. Trimming at V came to 2 bases and at J to 5 bases, leaving 6 bases not matched to a gene. CDR3 length: 15 residues. The CDR3 DNA follows: TGCGCCAGCAGTCAAGGGACTACTTCCCACAATGAGCAGTTCTTC. This translates into CASSQGTTSHNEQFF.

V gene TRBV6-2 or TRBV6-3 combines with J gene TRBJ2-7; a weak D match, TRBD2 (5 bases). V lost 2 bases, J lost 0 bases, and 14 bases lay in between. In germline, CDR1 is MNHEY, CDR2 SVGEGT. The CDR3 runs to 16 residues. CDR3 amino acids: CASSYASLASSYEQYF. DNA for the CDR3: TGTGCCAGCAGTTACGCCTCCTTAGCGAGCTCCTACGAGCAGTACTTC.

The chain joins TRBV29-1 to TRBJ2-1, with D maybe TRBD2 (6 bases). Trimming took off 6 bases at V and 15 bases at J, with 18 bases between the two ends. CDR1 and CDR2 from the germline V gene are SQVTM and ANQGSEA. The CDR3 covers 11 residues. CDR3 protein: CSVGRGGYPFF. CDR3 bases: TGCAGCGTGGGACGTGGGGGGTATCCGTTCTTC.

This chain joins TRBV6-2 or TRBV6-3 and TRBJ1-5, with a tentative D call TRBD1 (6 bases). The V end was cut by 2 bases, the J end by 0 bases, with 14 bases between. The CDR3 extends over 17 amino acids. Germline lookup yields CDR1 MNHEY and CDR2 SVGEGT. The CDR3 nucleotides read TGTGCCAGCAGTTACCCAACAGGGCTGGGTAGCAATCAGCCCCAGCATTTT. Its protein product is CASSYPTGLGSNQPQHF.

In nucleotides, the CDR3 is TGTGCCAGCAGCTCCAGGAGAAACAAGCCCCAGCATTTT. This gives the protein CASSSRRNKPQHF. The chain recombines TRBV13 with TRBJ1-5; no clear D. The V and J ends lost 4 bases and 8 bases respectively, with 12 bases between them. This CDR3 comprises 13 residues. CDR1 PRHDT and CDR2 FYEKMQ come from the germline V gene (reference sequence).

This chain connects TRBV5-1 to TRBJ1-1; D remains unclear. This CDR3 is 15 amino acids long. V was cut by 4 bases and J by 0 bases, with 13 bases left in between. Germline CDR1 SGHRS, CDR2 YFSETQ. This chain's CDR3 is CASSTGGSLNTEAFF. The CDR3 DNA reads TGCGCCAGCAGCACTGGAGGATCACTGAACACTGAAGCTTTCTTT.

The rearrangement links TRBV2 to TRBJ2-5; D uncertain. The CDR3 is made up of 12 amino acids. The germline V and J ends were trimmed by 2 bases and 5 bases, with 6 bases remaining between them. Germline assignment: CDR1 SNHLY and CDR2 FYNNEI. This CDR3 is CASSELVETQYF. CDR3 sequence (DNA): TGTGCCAGCAGTGAACTGGTGGAGACCCAGTACTTC.

This sequence joins TRBV10-3 and TRBJ1-2, with 8 bases fitting TRBD1. Germline V CDR1 and CDR2: ENHRY, SYGVKD. With 4 bases clipped from V and 6 bases from J, the junction kept 4 bases outside the gene matches. The length of the CDR3 is 13 residues. The DNA of the CDR3 is TGTGCCATCAGTGGGACAGGGAAGGATGGCTACACCTTC. It yields the protein CAISGTGKDGYTF.

V and J are TRBV5-1 and TRBJ1-1; a possible D gene is TRBD1 (6 bases). V lost 4 bases and J lost 1, with 11 bases in between. From germline, CDR1 is SGHRS and CDR2 YFSETQ. The CDR3 is made up of 14 amino acids. This CDR3 reads CASSVGQPNTEAFF. The CDR3 DNA is TGCGCCAGCAGCGTTGGACAGCCGAACACTGAAGCTTTCTTT.

V usage is TRBV29-1 and J usage is TRBJ2-7; 14 bases map to TRBD2. Germline V gives CDR1 SQVTM, CDR2 ANQGSEA. This CDR3 is 14 amino acids long. V gave up 6 bases and J gave up 6 bases; unmatched junction bases: 7. In DNA, the CDR3 is TGCAGCGTCGGGACCGGGACTAGCGGGAGCGAGCAGTACTTC. It codes for CSVGTGTSGSEQYF.

The chain recombines TRBV29-1 with TRBJ2-1, with a possible D match to TRBD1 (5 bases). CDR1 and CDR2 from the germline V gene are SQVTM and ANQGSEA. CDR3 length: 13 residues. Trimming left V 0 bases short and J 5 bases short, with 8 bases between. CDR3 loop: CSVEDPRDNEQFF. The CDR3 nucleotides are TGCAGCGTTGAAGACCCCAGGGACAATGAGCAGTTCTTC.

V and J are TRBV29-1 and TRBJ2-3; a weak D match, TRBD2 (5 bases). The CDR3 spans 13 residues. CDR1 and CDR2 from the germline V gene are SQVTM and ANQGSEA. CDR3 DNA: TGCAGTCCGACGTGGGGAGGCACAGATACGCAGTATTTT. Translated: CSPTWGGTDTQYF.

The gene calls are TRBV10-3 and TRBJ2-7; maybe TRBD1 (6 bases). The CDR3 length is 13 residues. The ends were cut back, 4 bases at V and 1 base at J, with 8 bases in the middle. Germline V gives CDR1 ENHRY, CDR2 SYGVKD. DNA for the CDR3: TGTGCCATCAGTGGGACAGATTCCTACGAGCAGTACTTC. Amino acids: CAISGTDSYEQYF.

V usage is TRBV12-3 or TRBV12-4 and J usage is TRBJ2-1; 9 bases line up with TRBD1. The CDR3 has 14 amino acids. V lost 5 bases and J lost 5; bases outside the gene matches: 4. The CDR3 coding sequence is TGTGCCAGCAGTCCCCGGACAGGGGACAATGAGCAGTTCTTC. This gives the protein CASSPRTGDNEQFF.

The V and J genes are TRBV15 and TRBJ2-7; no reliable D call. Germline-derived CDR1 and CDR2 are LNHNV and YYDKDF (reference sequence). The CDR3 has 16 amino acids. Trimming removed 0 bases from V and 0 bases from J, with 12 bases in between. The CDR3 region has the DNA TGTGCCACCAGCAGAGATTTGGCCAGCACCTCCTACGAGCAGTACTTC. Protein: CATSRDLASTSYEQYF.

The rearrangement uses TRBV5-1 and TRBJ2-2; no reliable D call. V was shortened by 3 bases and J by 3 bases, with 12 bases between the two germline ends. From germline, CDR1 is SGHRS and CDR2 YFSETQ. CDR3 size: 15 residues. CDR3 nucleotide sequence: TGCGCCAGCAGCTCCCTGCGTTCCGACACCGGGGAGCTGTTTTTT. Amino acids: CASSSLRSDTGELFF.

This chain connects TRBV6-2 or TRBV6-3 to TRBJ1-1, with D perhaps TRBD1 (5 bases). Trimming removed 10 bases from V and 2 bases from J, with 17 bases in between. Germline values: CDR1 MNHEY, CDR2 SVGEGT. The CDR3 is made up of 14 amino acids. The CDR3 region has the DNA TGTGCCACCCATTACAGGCCCAAAAACACTGAAGCTTTCTTT. This codes for CATHYRPKNTEAFF.

This chain joins TRBV18 and TRBJ2-5, with D unclear. Between the trimmed V and J ends, which lost 3 bases and 0 bases, there was a span of 2 bases. CDR1 and CDR2 from the germline V gene are KGHSH and LQKENI. The CDR3 covers 12 residues. The CDR3 sequence: CASSPDQETQYF. CDR3 nucleotides: TGTGCCAGCTCACCTGACCAAGAGACCCAGTACTTC.

V is TRBV4-2 and J is TRBJ2-4, with TRBD1 matching over 8 bases. Germline V gene data show CDR1 as LGHNA and CDR2 as YNFKEQ. The CDR3 loop spans 14 amino acids. After removal of 0 bases from V and 6 bases from J, the junction contained 1 base not matched to a gene. In DNA, the CDR3 is TGTGCCAGCAGCCAAGAGGGGACAGGAAACATTCAGTACTTC. It yields the protein CASSQEGTGNIQYF.